This T cell receptor beta chain is drawn from a study of T cells in Graves' hyperthyroidism and ophthalmopathy. Study in general: Initial diagnosis, before any treatment, was when peripheral blood was collected.

Germline V gene data show CDR1 as SGHRS and CDR2 as YFSETQ. Between the trimmed V and J ends, which lost 2 bases and 6 bases, there was a span of 26 bases. The CDR3 has 18 residues. TCR beta CDR3 region amplification was performed from RNA transcripts. The TCR CDR3 was amplified in a first-round RT-PCR using the HTBI primer set. TCRdb re-analysed the multiplex PCR reads in MiXCR, keeping a single row per CDR3 protein. The repertoire holds roughly 260,000 distinct CDR3 sequences, with approximately 15% as singletons. This clonotype was detected many times. Clinicians diagnosed patients from clinical symptoms, serum thyroxine and TRAb, thyroid ultrasound and orbital computed tomography.

The gene calls are TRBV5-1 and TRBJ1-2; weak D call: TRBD1 (6 bases). What was sequenced was blood. This TCR derives from a woman between 40 and 50 years old with Graves' hyperthyroidism that later progressed to Graves' ophthalmopathy. CDR3 region: CASSLDPSGTQGFHGYTF. The CDR3, as DNA: TGCGCCAGCAGCTTAGACCCGTCCGGAACACAGGGATTTCATGGCTACACCTTC.